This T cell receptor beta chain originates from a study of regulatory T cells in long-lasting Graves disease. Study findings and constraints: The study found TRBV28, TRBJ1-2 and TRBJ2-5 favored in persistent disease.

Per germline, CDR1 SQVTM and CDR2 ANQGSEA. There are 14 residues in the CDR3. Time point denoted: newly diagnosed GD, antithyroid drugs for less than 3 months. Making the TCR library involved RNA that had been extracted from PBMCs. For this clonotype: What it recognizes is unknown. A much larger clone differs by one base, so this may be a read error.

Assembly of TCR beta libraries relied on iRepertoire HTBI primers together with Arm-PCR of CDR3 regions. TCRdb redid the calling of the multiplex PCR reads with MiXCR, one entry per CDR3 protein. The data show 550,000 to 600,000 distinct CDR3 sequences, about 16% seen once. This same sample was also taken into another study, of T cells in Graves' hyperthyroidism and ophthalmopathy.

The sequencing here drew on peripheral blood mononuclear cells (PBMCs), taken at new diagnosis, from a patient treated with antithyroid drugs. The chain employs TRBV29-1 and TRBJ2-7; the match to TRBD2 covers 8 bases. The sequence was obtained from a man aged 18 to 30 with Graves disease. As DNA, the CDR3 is TGCAGCGCTGAAGACCAGCGGGAGACCTACGAGCAGTACTTC. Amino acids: CSAEDQRETYEQYF.